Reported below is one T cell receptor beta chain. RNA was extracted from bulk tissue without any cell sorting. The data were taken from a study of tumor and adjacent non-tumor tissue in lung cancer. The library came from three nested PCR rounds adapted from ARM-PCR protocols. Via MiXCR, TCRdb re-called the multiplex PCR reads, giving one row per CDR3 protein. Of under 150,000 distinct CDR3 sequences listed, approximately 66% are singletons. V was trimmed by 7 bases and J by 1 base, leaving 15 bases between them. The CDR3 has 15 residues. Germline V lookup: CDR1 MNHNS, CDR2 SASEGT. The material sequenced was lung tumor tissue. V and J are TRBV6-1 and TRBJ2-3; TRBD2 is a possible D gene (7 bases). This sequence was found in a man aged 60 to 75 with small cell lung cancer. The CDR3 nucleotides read TGTGCCAGCATTGAGGGGGGGTATTGCACAGATACGCAGTATTTT. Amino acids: CASIEGGYCTDTQYF.